This entry lists 4 T cell receptor beta chains sequenced from one sample in a study of blood T cell repertoires in COVID-19. Method: immunoSEQ multiplex PCR; TCRdb's copy keeps in-frame clones and lacks some. The table includes 200,000 to 250,000 clones, approximately 90% detected once. What was sequenced was peripheral blood. All receptors come from a man aged 30-40 years with COVID-19, enrolled during active disease.

V is TRBV7-2 and J is TRBJ2-5, with 7 bases matching TRBD1. The CDR3 consists of 15 residues. V dropped 4 bases and J dropped 1; count of bases not matched to a gene: 6. Germline V gives CDR1 SGHTA, CDR2 FQGNSA. The chain's CDR3 is CASSSFRDSQETQYF. The CDR3 DNA sequence: TGTGCCAGCAGCTCCTTCCGGGACAGCCAAGAGACCCAGTACTTC.

Worth noting for this clone: Other DNA sequences in this specimen translate into the identical CDR3. The rearrangement links TRBV18 to TRBJ1-2, with TRBD1 matching 9 bases. The ends lost 1 base at V and 8 bases at J; junction bases unmatched: 2. CDR3 size: 13 residues. Germline CDR1 and CDR2: KGHSH and LQKENI. CDR3 region: CASSPRTGDGYTF. The DNA for the CDR3 is TGTGCCAGCTCACCACGGACAGGGGACGGCTACACCTTC.

The V gene is TRBV19, the J gene TRBJ1-5; 7 bases match TRBD1. The CDR3 consists of 14 residues. V lost 6 bases to trimming and J lost 5 bases; unmatched junction nucleotides: 7. Germline assignment: CDR1 LNHDA and CDR2 SQIVND (reference sequence). The CDR3 loop is CASRTDREHQPQHF. DNA for the CDR3: TGTGCCAGTAGAACCGACAGGGAGCATCAGCCCCAGCATTTT.

V gene TRBV6-1 combines with J gene TRBJ2-7, with D unresolved. The CDR3 consists of 14 residues. Trimming shortened V by 1 base and J by 0 bases, and 7 bases separated the two germline ends. In germline, CDR1 is MNHNS, CDR2 SASEGT. The CDR3 DNA is TGTGCCAGCAGTGAAGAGAGCGTCTCCTACGAGCAGTACTTC. Its protein is CASSEESVSYEQYF.